Presented here are 10 T cell receptor beta chains from one specimen sequenced in a study of cytomegalovirus exposure and HLA in healthy donors. The PCR was carried out with 60 Vbeta primers and 13 Jbeta primers. Using immunoSEQ multiplex PCR, the repertoire was profiled, and TCRdb retains in-frame clones only, with some absent. The table shows 50,000 to 70,000 clones, with roughly 83% occurring only once. Sequences were obtained from PBMCs. The receptors stem from a human donor in good health.

The chain combines TRBV7-8 with TRBJ2-7; the match to TRBD2 covers 13 bases. Germline assignment: CDR1 SGHVS and CDR2 FQNEAQ. There are 18 residues in the CDR3. The trim removed 5 bases at V and 0 bases at J, leaving 10 bases unmatched. The CDR3: CASSKRTSGSVYSYEQYF. The CDR3 bases are TGTGCCAGCAGCAAGCGGACTAGCGGGAGCGTGTACTCCTACGAGCAGTACTTC.

The chain recombines TRBV9 with TRBJ1-4, with 8 positions matching TRBD1. V shed 0 bases and J 5 bases; nucleotides not matched to a gene: 6. Looked up from germline, CDR1 is SGDLS and CDR2 is YYNGEE. There are 16 residues in the CDR3. CDR3 DNA sequence: TGTGCCAGCAGCGTAGAGGACAGGGCCGTCAATGAAAAACTGTTTTTT. Its translation is CASSVEDRAVNEKLFF.

This chain connects TRBV6-6 to TRBJ1-2, with a weak D call TRBD1 (5 bases). This CDR3 contains 16 residues. Trimming stripped 0 bases from V and 8 bases from J, with 19 bases between. The germline gives CDR1 MNHNY, CDR2 SVGAGI (reference sequence). The CDR3 loop is CASSYSTPDLQDGYTF. The CDR3 DNA is TGTGCCAGCAGTTACTCGACACCGGACCTACAGGACGGCTACACCTTC.

The chain combines TRBV15 with TRBJ1-2, with TRBD1 matching over 7 bases. The CDR3 runs 13 residues. In germline, CDR1 is LNHNV, CDR2 YYDKDF (reference sequence). The ends lost 3 bases at V and 5 bases at J; junction bases unmatched: 3. CDR3 loop: CATSRGQWYGYTF. The DNA for the CDR3 is TGTGCCACCAGCAGGGGACAGTGGTATGGCTACACCTTC.

For this clone: The junction differs from germline at one of its ends, possibly a read error. This chain links TRBV5-8 with TRBJ2-5; tentatively, D is TRBD1 (5 bases). The germline gives CDR1 SGHTS, CDR2 YDEGEE. The CDR3 has 14 amino acids. The CDR3 DNA sequence: TGTGCCAGCAGCCAACAACCAGGGTCAGAGTCCCAGTACTTC. Protein sequence: CASSQQPGSESQYF.

The J gene is TRBJ2-2, the V gene TRBV9; D unclear. Looked up from germline, CDR1 is SGDLS and CDR2 is YYNGEE. Deletions cut 0 bases from V and 2 bases from J, with 8 bases between. The CDR3 is made up of 15 amino acids. This chain's CDR3 is CASSVVGSNTGELFF. In DNA, the CDR3 is TGTGCCAGCAGCGTAGTGGGCAGCAACACCGGGGAGCTGTTTTTT.

This clone has only a few counts. The chain joins TRBV5-5 to TRBJ2-7, with 14 bases fitting TRBD2. The germline CDR1 and CDR2 sequences are SGHKS and YYEKEE (reference sequence). Unmatched junction bases numbered 2, after V lost 0 bases and J lost 6 bases. The length of the CDR3 is 15 residues. The DNA of the CDR3 is TGTGCCAGCAGCTTGGCCGGGACTAGCGGGAGCGAGCAGTACTTC. Translating it yields CASSLAGTSGSEQYF. Full variable domain (rest looked up from reference TRBV5-5 and TRBJ2-7): DAGVTQSPTHLIKTRGQQVTLRCSPISGHKSVSWYQQVLGQGPQFIFQYYEKEERGRGNFPDRFSARQFPNYSSELNVNALLLGDSALYLCASSLAGTSGSEQYFGPGTRLTVT.

The chain joins TRBV6-1 to TRBJ2-7, with 9 bases identical to TRBD1. J lost 5 bases, V lost 4 bases, and 3 bases had no gene match. This CDR3 is built from 13 residues. Germline V gene sequence: CDR1 MNHNS, CDR2 SASEGT. Here the CDR3 DNA reads TGTGCCAGCAGTGTGCGGACAGGGGACGAGCAGTACTTC. This codes for CASSVRTGDEQYF.

This chain uses TRBV2 with TRBJ1-5; D not resolved. With 7 bases removed from V and 10 bases from J, the gap between germline ends came to 17 bases. The germline V gene has CDR1 SNHLY and CDR2 FYNNEI. This CDR3 contains 13 residues. CDR3 sequence reads: CASKIGGNTPQHF. The CDR3 DNA reads TGTGCCAGCAAAATCGGAGGGAATACCCCCCAGCATTTT.

The J gene is TRBJ2-7, the V gene TRBV28; possibly TRBD2 for D (7 bases). CDR3 length: 15 residues. Trimming left V 2 bases short and J 3 bases short, with 14 bases between. From germline, CDR1 is MDHEN and CDR2 SYDVKM. CDR3 sequence (DNA): TGTGCCAGCAGTTTAGTGGGGGGGCGCTACTACGAGCAGTACTTC. Its translation is CASSLVGGRYYEQYF.